The 30 T cell receptor beta chains listed next were all sequenced from one sample in a study of T cell changes during pregnancy in multiple sclerosis. The method was immunoSEQ multiplex PCR; TCRdb's version includes in-frame clones alone and lacks a portion of them. The sample yields over 40,000 clones, about 90% seen once. This specimen consisted of peripheral blood, obtained in the second trimester of pregnancy. Receptors were obtained from a female donor in good health, enrolled as a control in a pregnancy study.

This rearrangement joins TRBV4-1 to TRBJ2-1; TRBD2 matches at 9 bases. The CDR3 spans 16 residues. Germline CDR1 and CDR2: MGHRA and YSYEKL. V lost 4 bases, J lost 6 bases, and 10 bases stayed unmatched. Here the CDR3 reads CASSPRVGLAINEQFF. The CDR3 DNA follows: TGCGCCAGCAGCCCGAGGGTTGGACTAGCGATCAATGAGCAGTTCTTC.

This rearrangement joins TRBV6-5 to TRBJ2-2; 8 bases line up with TRBD1. This CDR3 spans 15 amino acids. The germline gives CDR1 MNHEY, CDR2 SVGAGI. The V gene end was trimmed by 0 bases and the J gene end by 6 bases; junction bases not matched to a gene: 3. The CDR3 sequence: CASSYSQGAPGELFF. The CDR3 DNA is TGTGCCAGCAGTTACTCTCAGGGGGCACCCGGGGAGCTGTTTTTT.

V usage is TRBV20-1 and J usage is TRBJ1-2; 10 positions agree with TRBD1. Germline V gene sequence: CDR1 DFQATT, CDR2 SNEGSKA (reference sequence). The CDR3 has 11 residues. With 5 bases clipped from V and 8 bases from J, the junction kept 2 bases outside the gene matches. The CDR3 reads CSAGQGEGYTF. In DNA, the CDR3 is TGCAGTGCTGGACAGGGGGAAGGCTACACCTTC.

This chain joins TRBV18 and TRBJ2-5; maybe TRBD2 (5 bases). The CDR3 sequence is 13 residues long. V was trimmed by 6 bases and J by 5 bases, leaving 13 bases between them. CDR1 KGHSH and CDR2 LQKENI come from the germline V gene. The DNA for the CDR3 is TGTGCCAGCTCCCCCGAGGGCCGGGAGACCCAGTACTTC. Translated: CASSPEGRETQYF.

This chain links TRBV5-1 with TRBJ2-1, with D maybe TRBD2 (5 bases). V gave up 0 bases and J gave up 8 bases, with 15 bases separating them. Germline V gives CDR1 SGHRS, CDR2 YFSETQ. CDR3 size: 15 residues. This CDR3 is CASSLALGNGDEQFF. CDR3 bases: TGCGCCAGCAGCTTGGCCTTGGGGAACGGGGATGAGCAGTTCTTC.

This chain joins TRBV4-3 and TRBJ2-1; TRBD2 matches at 10 bases. This CDR3 spans 16 amino acids. Germline trimming cut 0 bases from V and 4 bases from J; bases unmatched to any gene: 3. Germline values: CDR1 LGHNA, CDR2 YSLEER. For the CDR3, the DNA is TGCGCCAGCAGCCAAGAAGAGCGGGGGGGGTACAATGAGCAGTTCTTC. This codes for CASSQEERGGYNEQFF.

This clone is a singleton in its sample. This rearrangement joins TRBV2 to TRBJ2-2; no clear D. V dropped 7 bases and J dropped 7 bases, with 10 bases sitting between them. The CDR3 consists of 12 residues. Germline V CDR1 and CDR2: SNHLY, FYNNEI. CDR3 bases: TGTGCCAGCACCCGTGAGAGCGGGGAGCTGTTTTTT. Its protein product is CASTRESGELFF.

The chain carries TRBV7-9 and TRBJ1-5; the D gene is possibly TRBD1 (6 bases). Germline values: CDR1 SEHNR, CDR2 FQNEAQ (reference sequence). The CDR3 sequence is 16 residues long. The V end was cut by 1 base, the J end by 4 bases, with 14 bases between. The chain's CDR3 is CASSLGLGADNQPQHF. CDR3 sequence (DNA): TGTGCCAGCAGCTTAGGACTGGGGGCGGATAATCAGCCCCAGCATTTT.

The rearrangement links TRBV10-3 to TRBJ1-1; 8 bases match TRBD1. The junction had 3 bases not matched to a gene; V was cut back by 2 bases and J by 1 base. From germline, CDR1 is ENHRY and CDR2 SYGVKD. There are 15 residues in the CDR3. The DNA for the CDR3 is TGTGCCATCAGTGAGCCGGGACAGGCGAACACTGAAGCTTTCTTT. As protein: CAISEPGQANTEAFF.

This chain connects TRBV21-1 to TRBJ2-7; the table names TRBD1, a call not compared with the DNA. TRBV21-1 has pseudogene status. The CDR3 is 13 residues long. The CDR3 nucleotides read TGTGCCAGCAGCATCTCGGACAGGGGGCGGCGGTACTTC. As protein: CASSISDRGRRYF.

V gene TRBV25-1 combines with J gene TRBJ2-7; no reliable D call. From germline, CDR1 is MGHDK and CDR2 SYGVNS. The CDR3 covers 11 residues. V lost 7 bases and J lost 4, with 8 bases in between. Here the CDR3 reads CASKLNYEQYF. CDR3 DNA sequence: TGTGCCAGCAAACTTAATTACGAGCAGTACTTC.

The chain recombines TRBV30 with TRBJ1-5; perhaps TRBD1 as D (6 bases). This CDR3 comprises 13 residues. Trimming left V 2 bases short and J 6 bases short, with 11 bases between. CDR1 GTSNPN and CDR2 SVGIG come from the germline V gene (reference sequence). The CDR3 nucleotides are TGTGCCTGGAGTAAGGGGGGGGGTCAGCCCCAGCATTTT. Protein: CAWSKGGGQPQHF. The full variable domain, in which reference TRBV30 and TRBJ1-5 provide the parts outside the CDR3, is SQTIHQWPATLVQPVGSPLSLECTVEGTSNPNLYWYRQAAGRGLQLLFYSVGIGQISSEVPQNLSASRPQDRQFILSSKKLLLSDSGFYLCAWSKGGGQPQHFGDGTRLSIL.

This clone has just a few counts. The J gene is TRBJ2-7, the V gene TRBV7-8; TRBD1 matches at 7 bases. Germline CDR1 reads SGHVS; CDR2 reads FQNEAQ. Trimming took 2 bases from V and 2 from J; bases not matched to a gene: 3. The CDR3 length is 14 residues. The CDR3 protein is CASSLTGETYEQYF. The CDR3 bases are TGTGCCAGCAGCTTAACAGGGGAGACCTACGAGCAGTACTTC.

V is TRBV7-9 and J is TRBJ2-7, with TRBD2 identical over 8 bases. The CDR3 is 14 amino acids. The V gene's germline CDR1 is SEHNR and CDR2 FQNEAQ (reference sequence). With V trimmed by 3 bases and J by 6 bases, 7 bases remained unmatched. The CDR3 DNA reads as TGTGCCAGCAGCTTCGGCGGACTAGCAAGCGAGCAGTACTTC. Translated: CASSFGGLASEQYF.

V gene TRBV27 combines with J gene TRBJ2-1, with 9 bases lining up with TRBD1. The CDR3 is made up of 14 amino acids. Trimming removed 2 bases from V and 7 bases from J; junction bases left unmatched: 3. The germline CDR1 and CDR2 sequences are MNHEY and SMNVEV (reference sequence). This CDR3 is CASSLRDRDNEQFF. The CDR3 DNA is TGTGCCAGCAGTTTAAGGGACAGGGATAATGAGCAGTTCTTC.

The chain carries TRBV4-3 and TRBJ2-7, with 7 nucleotides matching TRBD1. Germline CDR1 and CDR2: LGHNA and YSLEER. The CDR3 has 16 amino acids. Losses at the gene ends were 1 base for V and 7 bases for J; bases not matched to a gene: 13. The CDR3 DNA reads as TGCGCCAGCAGCCAAGGAATGACAGGGAAAGTAAGGGAGCAGTACTTC. Translating gives CASSQGMTGKVREQYF.

The chain uses TRBV10-3 and TRBJ2-2; D ambiguous. CDR1 is ENHRY, CDR2 SYGVKD, per germline. The CDR3 is made up of 18 amino acids. V was trimmed by 0 bases and J by 0 bases, leaving 14 bases between them. CDR3 protein: CAISESGGDQTNTGELFF. The CDR3 nucleotides read TGTGCCATCAGTGAGTCGGGTGGAGACCAGACGAACACCGGGGAGCTGTTTTTT.

V usage is TRBV28 and J usage is TRBJ1-5; D remains unclear. V was shortened by 5 bases and J by 4 bases, with 6 bases between the two germline ends. Germline lookup yields CDR1 MDHEN and CDR2 SYDVKM. The CDR3 runs 12 residues. CDR3 in DNA: TGTGCCAGCAGTCAAAATAATCAGCCCCAGCATTTT. Protein: CASSQNNQPQHF.

The V gene is TRBV30, the J gene TRBJ1-2, with D unclear. Germline V CDR1 and CDR2: GTSNPN, SVGIG (reference sequence). The CDR3 covers 10 residues. The germline V and J ends were trimmed by 5 bases and 5 bases, with 6 bases remaining between them. The CDR3 loop reads CAWESYGYTF. The CDR3 nucleotides read TGTGCCTGGGAGTCATATGGCTACACCTTC.

This clone is a singleton in its sample. The V and J genes are TRBV7-2 and TRBJ2-7; D possibly corresponds to TRBD2 (7 bases). Trimming left V 6 bases short and J 7 bases short, with 16 bases between. Germline V lookup: CDR1 SGHTA, CDR2 FQGNSA. This CDR3 is built from 13 residues. In DNA form, the CDR3 reads TGTGCCAGCAGGGCGGGGGCCAGGGAGGAGCAGTACTTC. Encoded protein: CASRAGAREEQYF. The variable domain in full, with the rest retrieved from reference TRBV7-2 and TRBJ2-7, is GAGVSQSPSNKVTEKGKDVELRCDPISGHTALYWYRQSLGQGLEFLIYFQGNSAPDKSGLPSDRFSAERTGGSVSTLTIQRTQQEDSAVYLCASRAGAREEQYFGPGTRLTVT.

The rearrangement joins TRBV28 to TRBJ1-4, with 7 bases that match TRBD1. This CDR3 spans 16 amino acids. V lost 2 bases, J lost 2 bases, and 5 bases stayed unmatched. Germline loops: CDR1 MDHEN, CDR2 SYDVKM. CDR3 region: CASSLVQGGTNEKLFF. CDR3 sequence (DNA): TGTGCCAGCAGTTTAGTTCAGGGGGGCACTAATGAAAAACTGTTTTTT.

CDR3 amino acids: CASSLAGVYNEQFF. DNA for the CDR3: TGCGCCAGCTCGCTGGCGGGGGTCTACAATGAGCAGTTCTTC. V and J are TRBV5-1 and TRBJ2-1; 7 nucleotides match TRBD2. CDR1 is SGHRS and CDR2 is YFSETQ in the germline V gene. The length of the CDR3 is 14 residues. Trimming took 7 bases from V and 3 from J; bases not matched to a gene: 7.

The rearrangement joins TRBV2 to TRBJ1-1, with TRBD1 as a possible D gene (5 bases). With 2 bases removed from V and 6 bases from J, the gap between germline ends came to 7 bases. Germline CDR1 reads SNHLY; CDR2 reads FYNNEI. The CDR3 runs 12 residues. The CDR3 region is CASSEQGPEAFF. The DNA for the CDR3 is TGTGCCAGCAGTGAACAGGGTCCTGAAGCTTTCTTT.

V gene TRBV5-5 combines with J gene TRBJ1-3, with D tentatively TRBD1 (6 bases). The CDR3 is 16 amino acids. Germline CDR1 SGHKS, CDR2 YYEKEE (reference sequence). The germline V and J ends were trimmed by 4 bases and 2 bases, with 16 bases remaining between them. The CDR3 spells CASSTDRWAAGNTIYF. CDR3 bases: TGTGCCAGCAGCACGGACAGATGGGCTGCTGGAAACACCATATATTTT. The whole variable domain, remainder taken from reference TRBV5-5 and TRBJ1-3, is DAGVTQSPTHLIKTRGQQVTLRCSPISGHKSVSWYQQVLGQGPQFIFQYYEKEERGRGNFPDRFSARQFPNYSSELNVNALLLGDSALYLCASSTDRWAAGNTIYFGEGSWLTVV.

V usage is TRBV9 and J usage is TRBJ2-1; 8 positions match TRBD2. CDR3 length equals 22 residues. Looked up from germline, CDR1 is SGDLS and CDR2 is YYNGEE. Losses at the gene ends were 0 bases for V and 7 bases for J; bases not matched to a gene: 27. The CDR3 reads CASSVEEISRTSGSILGNEQFF. Written as DNA, the CDR3 is TGTGCCAGCAGCGTAGAGGAAATTTCCCGCACTAGCGGCTCTATCCTAGGGAATGAGCAGTTCTTC.

The chain couples TRBV4-3 to TRBJ2-7; 11 bases map to TRBD2. Per the germline V gene, CDR1 is LGHNA and CDR2 is YSLEER. This CDR3 is 13 amino acids long. V was pared by 5 bases and J by 6 bases, with 3 bases of the junction left unmatched. This chain's CDR3 is CASSKGTSGEQYF. DNA of the CDR3: TGCGCCAGCAGCAAAGGGACTAGCGGCGAGCAGTACTTC.

V is TRBV18 and J is TRBJ1-1; D perhaps matches TRBD1 (6 bases). There are 15 residues in the CDR3. V gave up 6 bases and J gave up 4 bases, with 18 bases separating them. Germline values: CDR1 KGHSH, CDR2 LQKENI. CDR3 coding DNA: TGTGCCAGCTCCCCCAGGGGAACAACGACCACTGAAGCTTTCTTT. Translating gives CASSPRGTTTTEAFF.

This clone has just one count. The chain couples TRBV2 to TRBJ2-7; D is perhaps TRBD2 (7 bases). V lost 6 bases, J lost 9 bases, and 18 bases lay in between. Per germline, CDR1 SNHLY and CDR2 FYNNEI. The CDR3 is 13 amino acids. The CDR3 region has the DNA TGTGCCAGCAGCCTGGACAGCGGGATGATGCAGTACTTC. This translates into CASSLDSGMMQYF.

The sample holds a few counts of this clone. The chain has TRBV11-2 and TRBJ1-3; 8 bases line up with TRBD1. Trimming took 5 bases from V and 4 from J; bases not matched to a gene: 7. Germline lookup yields CDR1 SGHAT and CDR2 FQNNGV. The CDR3 is 15 amino acids. DNA for the CDR3: TGTGCCAGCAGCACCGGACAGGGCGCCGGAAACACCATATATTTT. It specifies CASSTGQGAGNTIYF.

The chain is built from TRBV11-2 and TRBJ1-2; D may be TRBD1 (6 bases). Germline V gene sequence: CDR1 SGHAT, CDR2 FQNNGV. Trimming pared 5 bases from V and 6 bases from J, leaving 13 bases between. This CDR3 comprises 13 residues. The CDR3 region has the DNA TGTGCCAGCAGCGCCCCAGGGGTAGATGGCTACACCTTC. Translated, it gives CASSAPGVDGYTF.